This T cell receptor (beta chain) was captured in a study of blood T cell repertoires in COVID-19. Study summary: The origin of the acute and convalescent COVID-19 samples was the United States, Italy and Spain. In each case, the material was cDNA or gDNA derived from T cells, B-cell-depleted T cells, or PBMCs.

The authors' processing: Reference gene primer amplification yielded estimated nucleated cell counts. TCRdb's table, derived via immunoSEQ multiplex PCR, lists solely in-frame clones and lacks some. Clonal size and the V and J genes are those of that table, whereas D and trimming came from the DNA. This sample has some 110,000 clones, with approximately 80% found just once. The germline V and J ends were trimmed by 5 bases and 0 bases, with 14 bases remaining between them. Germline V gene sequence: CDR1 SEHNR, CDR2 FQNEAQ (reference sequence). CDR3 length equals 16 residues. V gene TRBV7-9 combines with J gene TRBJ1-3, with TRBD1 as a possible D gene (6 bases). The TCR originated in a man at least 80 years old with acute or convalescent COVID-19. Sequenced input: peripheral blood. CDR3 sequence: CASSPTRGSSGNTIYF. CDR3 DNA sequence: TGTGCCAGCAGCCCAACCAGGGGTTCCTCTGGAAACACCATATATTTT.